The 20 T cell receptor beta chains reported below all come from one sample, sequenced in a study of blood T cell repertoires in COVID-19. Only in-frame clones appear in the TCRdb table, and some are missing; sequencing was by immunoSEQ multiplex PCR. The sample includes around 220,000 clones, about 88% of them seen just once. Material for sequencing was peripheral blood. These receptors were obtained from a woman in her fifties or sixties with COVID-19, enrolled during active disease.

The CDR3 sequence: CASSPGLSGGDEQYV. CDR3 in DNA: TGTGCCAGCTCACCTGGTTTGTCAGGGGGCGACGAGCAGTACGTC. J is TRBJ2-7 and V is TRBV18; 8 bases line up with TRBD1. Looked up from germline, CDR1 is KGHSH and CDR2 is LQKENI. V trimming: 3 bases; J trimming: 5 bases; junction bases outside the gene matches: 9. The CDR3 has 15 amino acids.

The V gene is TRBV5-6, the J gene TRBJ2-7; TRBD1 matches at 8 bases. Germline loops: CDR1 SGHDT, CDR2 YYEEEE. Unmatched junction bases numbered 4, after V lost 3 bases and J lost 5 bases. The CDR3 is made up of 13 amino acids. CDR3 in DNA: TGTGCCAGCAGCTCCCCGACAGGGGACGAGCAGTACGTC. This codes for CASSSPTGDEQYV.

This clone was seen once. V is TRBV9 and J is TRBJ2-1; 10 nucleotides align to TRBD2. The ends lost 0 bases at V and 7 bases at J; junction bases unmatched: 7. This CDR3 has 16 amino acids. Germline V CDR1 and CDR2: SGDLS, YYNGEE. In nucleotides, the CDR3 is TGTGCCAGCAGCGTAGCAGGACTAGCGGTGGGAAATGAGCAGTTCTTC. It encodes CASSVAGLAVGNEQFF.

The V and J genes are TRBV7-3 and TRBJ2-7; the match to TRBD1 covers 7 bases. CDR3 length equals 15 residues. Trimming took 4 bases from V and 3 from J; bases not matched to a gene: 9. Germline V gene sequence: CDR1 SGHTA, CDR2 FQGTGA. The CDR3 protein is CASSSGRDRDYEQYF. The CDR3 DNA follows: TGTGCCAGCAGCTCTGGAAGGGACAGAGACTACGAGCAGTACTTC.

The chain links TRBV4-1 to TRBJ1-2, with a tentative D call TRBD1 (6 bases). This CDR3 contains 14 residues. CDR1 and CDR2 (germline): MGHRA, YSYEKL. V was shortened by 3 bases and J by 2 bases, with 10 bases between the two germline ends. The CDR3 is CASSQTGQNYGYTF. CDR3 bases: TGCGCCAGCAGCCAGACAGGACAGAACTATGGCTACACCTTC.

The V and J genes are TRBV24-1 and TRBJ2-3; 7 bases are shared with TRBD1. Germline V gene data show CDR1 as KGHDR and CDR2 as SFDVKD. CDR3 length equals 14 residues. The ends lost 4 bases at V and 3 bases at J; junction bases unmatched: 3. The DNA for the CDR3 is TGTGCCACCAGTGACCCAGGGGGTACAGATACGCAGTATTTT. It codes for CATSDPGGTDTQYF.

The chain recombines TRBV5-1 with TRBJ2-7; 7 nucleotides agree with TRBD2. The CDR3 length is 14 residues. CDR1 and CDR2 (germline): SGHRS, YFSETQ. Unmatched junction bases numbered 2, after V lost 2 bases and J lost 0 bases. The CDR3 reads CASSFSGDSYEQYF. The CDR3 DNA follows: TGCGCCAGCAGCTTCAGCGGGGACTCCTACGAGCAGTACTTC.

The rearrangement links TRBV21-1 to TRBJ1-6. TRBV21-1 is a pseudogene. There are 15 residues in the CDR3. The CDR3 region has the DNA TGTGCCAGCAGCAACGGGGGGCGATACAATTCACCCCTCCACTTT. As protein: CASSNGGRYNSPLHF.

This chain links TRBV19 with TRBJ2-1; 7 nucleotides align to TRBD2. The CDR3 contains 15 residues. Germline V gene data show CDR1 as LNHDA and CDR2 as SQIVND (reference sequence). V shed 6 bases, J shed 7 bases, and the junction held 12 bases outside the gene matches. This CDR3 is CASSKPSGLRNEQFF. CDR3 sequence (DNA): TGTGCCAGTAGCAAACCTAGCGGTCTAAGGAATGAGCAGTTCTTC.

This clone was seen once. V gene TRBV18 combines with J gene TRBJ2-1, with D possibly matching TRBD1 (5 bases). The CDR3 is 13 amino acids. Germline V gives CDR1 KGHSH, CDR2 LQKENI. The V end was cut by 3 bases, the J end by 4 bases, with 7 bases between. CDR3 DNA sequence: TGTGCCAGCTCACCGACAGTGTACAATGAGCAGTTCTTC. Translating gives CASSPTVYNEQFF.

The chain recombines TRBV6-5 with TRBJ1-1; a weak D match, TRBD1 (6 bases). CDR3 length: 15 amino acids. V lost 2 bases to trimming and J lost 0 bases, with 10 bases between them. Looked up from germline, CDR1 is MNHEY and CDR2 is SVGAGI. DNA of the CDR3: TGTGCCAGCAGTTACGGGGGACACCTGAACACTGAAGCTTTCTTT. Translation gives CASSYGGHLNTEAFF.

DNA for the CDR3: TGCGCCAGCAGCCAACAGGGGGCTCATGGCTACACCTTC. This sequence encodes CASSQQGAHGYTF. V and J are TRBV4-3 and TRBJ1-2; 8 bases line up with TRBD1. Trimming removed 2 bases from V and 6 bases from J; junction bases left unmatched: 2. The CDR3 is 13 amino acids. The germline gives CDR1 LGHNA, CDR2 YSLEER.

The rearrangement uses TRBV6-1 and TRBJ2-3, with D hard to call. With 0 bases removed from V and 2 bases from J, the gap between germline ends came to 3 bases. Germline CDR1 is MNHNS and CDR2 is SASEGT. The CDR3 runs to 13 residues. Here the CDR3 reads CASSEAATDTQYF. CDR3 DNA: TGTGCCAGCAGTGAAGCGGCCACAGATACGCAGTATTTT.

V and J are TRBV21-1 and TRBJ1-3. TRBV21-1 is a known pseudogene. This CDR3 has 12 amino acids. CDR3 in amino acids: CASSPGGDTIYF. CDR3 DNA: TGTGCCAGCTCTCCTGGGGGGGACACCATATATTTT.

V and J are TRBV15 and TRBJ1-2; D not certain. V was pared by 5 bases and J by 4 bases, with 17 bases between. This CDR3 has 15 residues. The germline V gene has CDR1 LNHNV and CDR2 YYDKDF (reference sequence). The CDR3 here is CATSPREAPRYGYTF. The CDR3 DNA reads TGTGCCACCAGCCCGAGAGAGGCACCGCGCTATGGCTACACCTTC.

V usage is TRBV4-1 and J usage is TRBJ2-7; maybe TRBD1 (5 bases). Per germline, CDR1 MGHRA and CDR2 YSYEKL. Trimming removed 4 bases from V and 4 bases from J, with 17 bases in between. This CDR3 is built from 15 residues. CDR3 in amino acids: CASSPETDLGYEQYV. The DNA of the CDR3 is TGCGCCAGCAGCCCAGAGACAGATCTGGGATACGAGCAGTACGTC.

This clone was seen only a few times. In DNA form, the CDR3 reads TGTGCCAGCAGGCGAGGAGGGCTTGAAGCTTTCTTT. As protein: CASRRGGLEAFF. The chain links TRBV25-1 to TRBJ1-1; D ambiguous. This CDR3 has 12 residues. The ends were cut back, 6 bases at V and 7 bases at J, with 12 bases in the middle. The germline CDR1 and CDR2 sequences are MGHDK and SYGVNS.

The rearrangement joins TRBV2 to TRBJ2-5; the D gene is possibly TRBD1 (6 bases). From germline, CDR1 is SNHLY and CDR2 FYNNEI. The length of the CDR3 is 13 residues. V was shortened by 8 bases and J by 4 bases, with 14 bases between the two germline ends. The CDR3 nucleotides are TGTGCCAGCTTAAGGACAGATGGAGAGACCCAGTACTTC. It translates to CASLRTDGETQYF. Supplemented by reference TRBV2 and TRBJ2-5, the full variable domain reads EPEVTQTPSHQVTQMGQEVILRCVPISNHLYFYWYRQILGQKVEFLVSFYNNEISEKSEIFDDQFSVERPDGSNFTLKIRSTKLEDSAMYFCASLRTDGETQYFGPGTRLLVL.

This clone was seen only once. This chain joins TRBV5-1 and TRBJ2-4, with D unclear. Germline CDR1 and CDR2: SGHRS and YFSETQ. The V end was cut by 0 bases, the J end by 6 bases, with 10 bases between. The CDR3 runs to 14 residues. CDR3 nucleotides: TGCGCCAGCAGCTTGGAAACAGAGAGAAACATTCAGTACTTC. As protein: CASSLETERNIQYF.

In this sample, this clone turned up once. This chain joins TRBV4-3 and TRBJ2-2; TRBD2 might be the D (6 bases). CDR1 is LGHNA, CDR2 YSLEER, per germline. The CDR3 is 16 amino acids. V dropped 2 bases and J dropped 1 base, with 11 bases sitting between them. Here the CDR3 DNA reads TGCGCCAGCAGCCAATATCGGGGAGGGAACACCGGGGAGCTGTTTTTT. This sequence encodes CASSQYRGGNTGELFF.